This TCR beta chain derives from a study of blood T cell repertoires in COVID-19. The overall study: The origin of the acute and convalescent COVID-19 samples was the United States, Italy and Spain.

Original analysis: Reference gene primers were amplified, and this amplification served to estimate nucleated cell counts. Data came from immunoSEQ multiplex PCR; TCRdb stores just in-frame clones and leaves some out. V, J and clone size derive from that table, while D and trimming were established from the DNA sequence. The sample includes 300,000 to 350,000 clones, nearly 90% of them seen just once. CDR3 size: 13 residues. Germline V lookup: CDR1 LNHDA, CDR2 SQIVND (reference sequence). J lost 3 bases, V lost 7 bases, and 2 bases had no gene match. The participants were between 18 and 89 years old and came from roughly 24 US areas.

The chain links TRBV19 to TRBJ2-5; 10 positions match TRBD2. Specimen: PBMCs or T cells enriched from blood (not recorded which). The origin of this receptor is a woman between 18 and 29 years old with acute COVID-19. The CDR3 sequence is CASMGTSEETQYF. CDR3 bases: TGTGCCAGTATGGGGACTAGCGAAGAGACCCAGTACTTC.